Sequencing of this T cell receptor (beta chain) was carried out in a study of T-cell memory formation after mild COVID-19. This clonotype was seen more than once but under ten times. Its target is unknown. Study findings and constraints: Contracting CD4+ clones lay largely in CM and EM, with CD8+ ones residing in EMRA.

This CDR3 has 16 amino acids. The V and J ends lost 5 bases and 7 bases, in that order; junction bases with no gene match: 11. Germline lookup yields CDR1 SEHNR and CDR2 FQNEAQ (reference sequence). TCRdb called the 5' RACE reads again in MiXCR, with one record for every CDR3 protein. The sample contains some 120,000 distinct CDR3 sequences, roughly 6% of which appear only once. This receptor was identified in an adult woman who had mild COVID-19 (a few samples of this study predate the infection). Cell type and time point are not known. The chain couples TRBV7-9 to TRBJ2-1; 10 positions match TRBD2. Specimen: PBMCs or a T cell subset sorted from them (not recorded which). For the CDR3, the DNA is TGTGCCAGCAGCCACCCCCGGGCTAGCGGGAGAAATGAGCAGTTCTTC. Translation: CASSHPRASGRNEQFF.